These T cell receptor beta chains were read from a single sample in a study of vaccination and CD4 T cells after COVID-19. No cognate antigen is known for these TCRs. Each CDR3 protein gets one entry after TCRdb re-called the PCR reads with MiXCR. This table has about 20,000 distinct CDR3 sequences, around 56% appearing once. The input for sequencing was CD4+ T cells from blood, cultured in vitro, taken before SARS-CoV-2 vaccination. These TCRs come from a human donor who had recovered from COVID-19. Each CDR3 is given with its conserved first and last residue. The order of the fields is D gene, V gene, J gene, clone size, CDR3 DNA, CDR3 protein. A D gene is named only where the DNA matches it firmly. The size field is filled for only some rows; it gives once, few, many or a size class.

D gene: TRBD2; V gene: TRBV5-5; J gene: TRBJ2-7; clone size: few; CDR3 DNA: TGTGCCAGCATCTCTGAAGGGACTAGCCACGAGCAGTACTTC; CDR3 protein: CASISEGTSHEQYF
D gene: NA; V gene: TRBV6-1; J gene: TRBJ1-2; clone size: few; CDR3 DNA: TGTGCCAGCAGTGCCCAGGGTCTAGTGGACTATGGCTACACCTTC; CDR3 protein: CASSAQGLVDYGYTF
D gene: TRBD1; V gene: TRBV12-3/TRBV12-4; J gene: TRBJ1-5; clone size: few; CDR3 DNA: TGTGCCAGCAGTTTGTACGACAGGGGACTGCAGCCCCAGCATTTT; CDR3 protein: CASSLYDRGLQPQHF
D gene: NA; V gene: TRBV20-1; J gene: TRBJ2-4; clone size: NA; CDR3 DNA: TGCAGTGCTAGAGATTGGGACGGTAAAAACATTCAGTACTTC; CDR3 protein: CSARDWDGKNIQYF
D gene: NA; V gene: TRBV4-2; J gene: TRBJ1-1; clone size: NA; CDR3 DNA: TGTGCCAGCAGCCAAATCCGTGGTAACGGGAACACTGAAGCTTTCTTT; CDR3 protein: CASSQIRGNGNTEAFF
D gene: TRBD1; V gene: TRBV6-1; J gene: TRBJ2-7; clone size: NA; CDR3 DNA: TGTGCCAGCAGTGAGAGACAGGGCACCTACGAGCAGTACTTC; CDR3 protein: CASSERQGTYEQYF
D gene: TRBD1; V gene: TRBV20-1; J gene: TRBJ1-6; clone size: few; CDR3 DNA: TGCAGTGCAATGGGACAGGGAAATTCACCCCTCCACTTT; CDR3 protein: CSAMGQGNSPLHF
D gene: NA; V gene: TRBV7-9; J gene: TRBJ2-5; clone size: few; CDR3 DNA: TGTGCCAGCAGCTTAGACCAAGAGACCCAGTACTTC; CDR3 protein: CASSLDQETQYF
D gene: NA; V gene: TRBV20-1; J gene: TRBJ1-1; clone size: NA; CDR3 DNA: TGCAGTGCTCCCTGCCCGGGACTATGGAACACTGAAGCTTTCTTT; CDR3 protein: CSAPCPGLWNTEAFF
D gene: NA; V gene: TRBV6-1; J gene: TRBJ1-1; clone size: NA; CDR3 DNA: TGTGCCAGCAGAACCCCACAAAACACTGAAGCTTTCTTT; CDR3 protein: CASRTPQNTEAFF
D gene: TRBD2; V gene: TRBV6-1; J gene: TRBJ2-3; clone size: NA; CDR3 DNA: TGTGCCATCAGTGGTCCTAGCGGGAGTTCTGATACGCAGTATTTT; CDR3 protein: CAISGPSGSSDTQYF
D gene: TRBD1; V gene: TRBV4-1; J gene: TRBJ1-1; clone size: NA; CDR3 DNA: TGCGCCAGCAGCATGGACAGGAGGAACACTGAAGCTTTCTTT; CDR3 protein: CASSMDRRNTEAFF
D gene: NA; V gene: TRBV20-1; J gene: TRBJ2-1; clone size: NA; CDR3 DNA: TGCAGTGCTGAACATCAGGGGCAAAGCTCCAATGAGCAGTTCTTC; CDR3 protein: CSAEHQGQSSNEQFF
D gene: NA; V gene: TRBV14; J gene: TRBJ1-2; clone size: NA; CDR3 DNA: TGTGCCAGCAGCCTAGGGCAGACGAGGGGCTACACCTTC; CDR3 protein: CASSLGQTRGYTF
D gene: NA; V gene: TRBV6-1; J gene: TRBJ1-5; clone size: NA; CDR3 DNA: TGTGCCAGCAGTCTACAGACGGGGTCGCGGCCTAATCAGCCCCAGCATTTT; CDR3 protein: CASSLQTGSRPNQPQHF
D gene: TRBD2; V gene: TRBV24-1; J gene: TRBJ2-5; clone size: NA; CDR3 DNA: TGTACCGCCGGGGCGGGAGGGGTGGAGACCCAGTACTTC; CDR3 protein: CTAGAGGVETQYF
D gene: TRBD2; V gene: TRBV7-2; J gene: TRBJ2-3; clone size: NA; CDR3 DNA: TGTGCCAGCAGCTTTACTAGCGACACAGATACGCAGTATTTT; CDR3 protein: CASSFTSDTDTQYF
D gene: NA; V gene: TRBV20-1; J gene: TRBJ1-6; clone size: NA; CDR3 DNA: TGCAGTGCTAGGGGGAATAATAATTCACCCCTCCACTTT; CDR3 protein: CSARGNNNSPLHF
D gene: NA; V gene: TRBV20-1; J gene: TRBJ2-1; clone size: NA; CDR3 DNA: TGCAGTGCTAGCGGGCCTTACAATGAGCAGTTCTTC; CDR3 protein: CSASGPYNEQFF
D gene: NA; V gene: TRBV12-3/TRBV12-4; J gene: TRBJ1-5; clone size: NA; CDR3 DNA: TGTGCCAGCAGTTTACGGCGGCAAGATCAGCCCCAGCATTTT; CDR3 protein: CASSLRRQDQPQHF
D gene: NA; V gene: TRBV24-1; J gene: TRBJ2-1; clone size: NA; CDR3 DNA: TGTGCCACCAGTCGGGGCGGCCGCTCCTACAATGAGCAGTTCTTC; CDR3 protein: CATSRGGRSYNEQFF
D gene: NA; V gene: TRBV7-2; J gene: TRBJ1-2; clone size: few; CDR3 DNA: TGTGCCAGCAGCTTAGCTAGGGGCTCAGACTATGGCTACACCTTC; CDR3 protein: CASSLARGSDYGYTF
D gene: NA; V gene: TRBV28; J gene: TRBJ2-7; clone size: once; CDR3 DNA: TGTGCCAGCAGTTTCCCCACCTACGAGCAGTACTTC; CDR3 protein: CASSFPTYEQYF
D gene: TRBD2; V gene: TRBV19; J gene: TRBJ2-7; clone size: NA; CDR3 DNA: TGTGCCAGTAGCCGACTAGCGGGAGATAACGAGCAGTACTTC; CDR3 protein: CASSRLAGDNEQYF
D gene: TRBD2; V gene: TRBV24-1; J gene: TRBJ2-1; clone size: NA; CDR3 DNA: TGTGCCACCAGTGACACCCCCGGCCGGCTAGCGGGAATCAATGAGCAGTTCTTC; CDR3 protein: CATSDTPGRLAGINEQFF
D gene: NA; V gene: TRBV20-1; J gene: TRBJ2-5; clone size: NA; CDR3 DNA: TGCAGTAACCCCGGGATGGCGTTGGGGACCCAGTACTTC; CDR3 protein: CSNPGMALGTQYF
D gene: NA; V gene: TRBV20-1; J gene: TRBJ2-5; clone size: once; CDR3 DNA: TGCAGTGCTAGAGCGGGGTTCCAAGAGACCCAGTACTTC; CDR3 protein: CSARAGFQETQYF
D gene: NA; V gene: TRBV11-3; J gene: TRBJ2-3; clone size: few; CDR3 DNA: TGTGCCAGCAGCGCAGGATCCGGACGGACAGATACGCAGTATTTT; CDR3 protein: CASSAGSGRTDTQYF
D gene: NA; V gene: TRBV6-5; J gene: TRBJ1-6; clone size: NA; CDR3 DNA: TGTGCCAGCAGTTTGGGCGGGGGTTCAGCAAATTCACCCCTCCACTTT; CDR3 protein: CASSLGGGSANSPLHF
D gene: NA; V gene: TRBV5-1; J gene: TRBJ2-1; clone size: NA; CDR3 DNA: TGCGCCAGCAGCCCCTGGGAGTACAATGAGCAGTTCTTC; CDR3 protein: CASSPWEYNEQFF
D gene: TRBD2; V gene: TRBV20-1; J gene: TRBJ2-5; clone size: few; CDR3 DNA: TGCAGTGCCCCCCAGCGGGATAAAGGAGAGACCCAGTACTTC; CDR3 protein: CSAPQRDKGETQYF
D gene: NA; V gene: TRBV24-1; J gene: TRBJ2-5; clone size: NA; CDR3 DNA: TGTGCCACCAGTGATTGGGGCAGGGAGGAGACCCAGTACTTC; CDR3 protein: CATSDWGREETQYF
D gene: NA; V gene: TRBV7-2; J gene: TRBJ1-6; clone size: NA; CDR3 DNA: TGTGCCAGCGGGAGTACCTATAATTCACCCCTCCACTTT; CDR3 protein: CASGSTYNSPLHF
D gene: NA; V gene: TRBV6-2/TRBV6-3; J gene: TRBJ2-6; clone size: NA; CDR3 DNA: TGTGCCACCGACTCTGGGGCCAACGTCCTGACTTTC; CDR3 protein: CATDSGANVLTF
D gene: NA; V gene: TRBV6-2/TRBV6-3; J gene: TRBJ2-3; clone size: NA; CDR3 DNA: TGTGCCAGCAGTTTGGAGACTAGCACAGATACGCAGTATTTT; CDR3 protein: CASSLETSTDTQYF
D gene: NA; V gene: TRBV20-1; J gene: TRBJ1-6; clone size: NA; CDR3 DNA: TGCAGTGCTAGAGATAGAACTCGAAATTCACCCCTCCACTTT; CDR3 protein: CSARDRTRNSPLHF
D gene: NA; V gene: TRBV7-9; J gene: TRBJ1-5; clone size: few; CDR3 DNA: TGTGCCAGCACACAGGGTTCTCAGCCCCAGCATTTT; CDR3 protein: CASTQGSQPQHF
D gene: TRBD1; V gene: TRBV6-1; J gene: TRBJ1-4; clone size: NA; CDR3 DNA: TGTGCCAGCCCAGGGGGGGAAAAACTGTTTTTT; CDR3 protein: CASPGGEKLFF
D gene: NA; V gene: TRBV7-9; J gene: TRBJ1-1; clone size: NA; CDR3 DNA: TGTGCCAGCAGCCTGACAACCACTGAAGCTTTCTTT; CDR3 protein: CASSLTTTEAFF
D gene: TRBD1; V gene: TRBV20-1; J gene: TRBJ1-6; clone size: few; CDR3 DNA: TGCAGTGCTGTTCCGGGACAGGGGACCAAATTCCGTTCACCCCTCCACTTT; CDR3 protein: CSAVPGQGTKFRSPLHF
D gene: TRBD1; V gene: TRBV20-1; J gene: TRBJ2-2; clone size: few; CDR3 DNA: TGCAGTGCCAATTACAGGGGGCAAAACGGGGAGCTGTTTTTT; CDR3 protein: CSANYRGQNGELFF
D gene: TRBD1; V gene: TRBV5-1; J gene: TRBJ1-1; clone size: NA; CDR3 DNA: TGCGCCAGCAGCAGGGGGCTCATCACTGAAGCTTTCTTT; CDR3 protein: CASSRGLITEAFF
D gene: NA; V gene: TRBV25-1; J gene: TRBJ2-5; clone size: NA; CDR3 DNA: TGTGCCACCTGGTCGAATAGGGAGACCCAGTACTTC; CDR3 protein: CATWSNRETQYF
D gene: NA; V gene: TRBV21-1; J gene: TRBJ1-6; clone size: few; CDR3 DNA: TGTGCCAGCAGCAAATGTTGGTCACCCCTCCACTTT; CDR3 protein: CASSKCWSPLHF
D gene: TRBD1; V gene: TRBV4-3; J gene: TRBJ2-4; clone size: NA; CDR3 DNA: TGCGCCAGCAGCCAAGATCCAGGGGGAAACATTCAGTACTTC; CDR3 protein: CASSQDPGGNIQYF
D gene: NA; V gene: TRBV20-1; J gene: TRBJ1-5; clone size: few; CDR3 DNA: TGCAGTGGTTCTGGGACGTCTTATCAGCCCCAGCATTTT; CDR3 protein: CSGSGTSYQPQHF
D gene: NA; V gene: TRBV7-3; J gene: TRBJ2-3; clone size: NA; CDR3 DNA: TGTGCCAGCAGCTTAAACCCCAGTATAAGTGGGACAGATACGCAGTATTTT; CDR3 protein: CASSLNPSISGTDTQYF
D gene: NA; V gene: TRBV20-1; J gene: TRBJ1-1; clone size: NA; CDR3 DNA: TGCAGTGCTAGAGATCGCCAGTCTGAAGCTTTCTTT; CDR3 protein: CSARDRQSEAFF